A selection of T cell receptor beta chains follows, all from one sample in a study of T cells after yellow fever vaccination. TCRdb itself ran the 5' RACE reads through MiXCR, one entry per CDR3 protein. The data hold hundreds of thousands of distinct CDR3 sequences, with around an eighth observed a single time. The sequences come from CD4+ T cells sorted from PBMCs, collected 15 days after the yellow fever booster vaccination. Every receptor here comes from a man aged 18 to 35 who received the YFV17D yellow fever vaccine. The CDR3 runs from the conserved cysteine through the conserved F or W. A D gene is named only where the DNA matches it firmly. Some rows have no size entry. The others give once, few or many, or a class for an expanded clone.

v_call: TRBV7-2; clone_size: -; j_call: TRBJ2-5; d_call: -; cdr3_aa: CASSVSGAGETQYF; cdr3_nt: TGTGCCAGCAGCGTTAGCGGAGCCGGAGAGACCCAGTACTTC
v_call: TRBV7-8; clone_size: few; j_call: TRBJ2-5; d_call: -; cdr3_aa: CASSALTFMVQETQYF; cdr3_nt: TGTGCCAGCAGCGCGCTCACTTTCATGGTCCAAGAGACCCAGTACTTC
v_call: TRBV18; clone_size: few; j_call: TRBJ2-5; d_call: -; cdr3_aa: CASSPVPVSGETQYF; cdr3_nt: TGTGCCAGCTCACCCGTACCCGTCAGCGGAGAGACCCAGTACTTC
v_call: TRBV20-1; clone_size: few; j_call: TRBJ2-3; d_call: -; cdr3_aa: CSARVLAPDTQYF; cdr3_nt: TGCAGTGCTAGAGTACTGGCCCCAGATACGCAGTATTTT
v_call: TRBV14; clone_size: -; j_call: TRBJ2-1; d_call: TRBD2; cdr3_aa: CASSHRGLAGSYNEQFF; cdr3_nt: TGTGCCAGCAGCCATCGGGGACTAGCGGGCTCCTACAATGAGCAGTTCTTC
v_call: TRBV5-1; clone_size: many; j_call: TRBJ1-1; d_call: -; cdr3_aa: CASSRGGGPSDEAFF; cdr3_nt: TGCGCCAGCAGCCGAGGGGGGGGCCCGAGTGATGAAGCTTTCTTT
v_call: TRBV7-2; clone_size: few; j_call: TRBJ2-3; d_call: TRBD2; cdr3_aa: CASSPRGRGGVRTDTQYF; cdr3_nt: TGTGCCAGCAGCCCTAGAGGGCGGGGGGGCGTTCGCACAGATACGCAGTATTTT
v_call: TRBV18; clone_size: -; j_call: TRBJ1-1; d_call: -; cdr3_aa: CPSSPRADTEAFF; cdr3_nt: TGTCCCAGCTCACCACGAGCCGACACTGAAGCTTTCTTT
v_call: TRBV5-1; clone_size: -; j_call: TRBJ2-2; d_call: -; cdr3_aa: CASSLEGFTGELFF; cdr3_nt: TGCGCCAGCAGCTTGGAGGGTTTCACCGGGGAGCTGTTTTTT
v_call: TRBV14; clone_size: -; j_call: TRBJ1-3; d_call: -; cdr3_aa: CASSHTGNTIYF; cdr3_nt: TGTGCCAGCAGCCATACTGGAAACACCATATATTTT
v_call: TRBV5-1; clone_size: few; j_call: TRBJ2-1; d_call: -; cdr3_aa: CASSLGPVNEQFF; cdr3_nt: TGCGCCAGCAGCTTGGGTCCGGTCAATGAGCAGTTCTTC
v_call: TRBV5-1; clone_size: -; j_call: TRBJ2-2; d_call: -; cdr3_aa: CASSLGSAGELFF; cdr3_nt: TGCGCCAGCAGCTTGGGAAGTGCCGGGGAGCTGTTTTTT
v_call: TRBV5-1; clone_size: few; j_call: TRBJ2-3; d_call: TRBD2; cdr3_aa: CASSFERGGTQYF; cdr3_nt: TGCGCCAGCAGCTTTGAGCGGGGGGGTACGCAGTATTTT
v_call: TRBV11-2; clone_size: few; j_call: TRBJ2-5; d_call: -; cdr3_aa: CASGRAFVETQYF; cdr3_nt: TGTGCCAGCGGCAGGGCATTTGTGGAGACCCAGTACTTC
v_call: TRBV18; clone_size: -; j_call: TRBJ2-7; d_call: -; cdr3_aa: CASSPEPYEQYF; cdr3_nt: TGTGCCAGCTCACCAGAACCCTACGAGCAGTACTTC
v_call: TRBV4-3; clone_size: few; j_call: TRBJ1-2; d_call: -; cdr3_aa: CASRKGPSNYGYTF; cdr3_nt: TGCGCCAGCAGGAAAGGTCCTTCCAACTATGGCTACACCTTC
v_call: TRBV2; clone_size: few; j_call: TRBJ2-2; d_call: -; cdr3_aa: CASWWGTGELFF; cdr3_nt: TGTGCCAGCTGGTGGGGGACCGGGGAGCTGTTTTTT
v_call: TRBV25-1; clone_size: few; j_call: TRBJ1-1; d_call: TRBD1; cdr3_aa: CASSPTRGQGAAEAFF; cdr3_nt: TGTGCCAGCAGTCCGACTAGGGGACAGGGGGCGGCTGAAGCTTTCTTT
v_call: TRBV2; clone_size: -; j_call: TRBJ2-7; d_call: TRBD2; cdr3_aa: CASSLGLAGLEQYF; cdr3_nt: TGTGCCAGCAGTTTGGGACTAGCGGGGCTCGAGCAGTACTTC
v_call: TRBV7-9; clone_size: -; j_call: TRBJ2-6; d_call: -; cdr3_aa: CASADSGANVLTF; cdr3_nt: TGTGCCAGCGCAGACTCTGGGGCCAACGTCCTGACTTTC
v_call: TRBV24-1; clone_size: few; j_call: TRBJ2-1; d_call: TRBD1; cdr3_aa: CATSGTQGVANEQFF; cdr3_nt: TGTGCCACCAGTGGGACACAGGGGGTTGCCAATGAGCAGTTCTTC
v_call: TRBV20-1; clone_size: -; j_call: TRBJ2-5; d_call: TRBD1; cdr3_aa: CSAPTGSGEETQYF; cdr3_nt: TGCAGTGCCCCGACAGGGTCTGGGGAGGAGACCCAGTACTTC
v_call: TRBV4-1; clone_size: few; j_call: TRBJ2-1; d_call: -; cdr3_aa: CASSQVDAAGSYNEQFF; cdr3_nt: TGCGCCAGCAGCCAAGTGGATGCGGCAGGCTCCTACAATGAGCAGTTCTTC
v_call: TRBV4-1; clone_size: -; j_call: TRBJ2-7; d_call: -; cdr3_aa: CASSRQRVAYEQYF; cdr3_nt: TGCGCCAGCAGCCGACAGAGGGTAGCCTACGAGCAGTACTTC
v_call: TRBV7-8; clone_size: few; j_call: TRBJ1-3; d_call: -; cdr3_aa: CASSLRELAGNTIYF; cdr3_nt: TGTGCCAGCAGCTTACGCGAGCTGGCTGGAAACACCATATATTTT
v_call: TRBV5-1; clone_size: -; j_call: TRBJ2-5; d_call: -; cdr3_aa: CASSYGRGRRETQYF; cdr3_nt: TGCGCCAGCAGCTATGGGAGGGGGCGACGGGAGACCCAGTACTTC